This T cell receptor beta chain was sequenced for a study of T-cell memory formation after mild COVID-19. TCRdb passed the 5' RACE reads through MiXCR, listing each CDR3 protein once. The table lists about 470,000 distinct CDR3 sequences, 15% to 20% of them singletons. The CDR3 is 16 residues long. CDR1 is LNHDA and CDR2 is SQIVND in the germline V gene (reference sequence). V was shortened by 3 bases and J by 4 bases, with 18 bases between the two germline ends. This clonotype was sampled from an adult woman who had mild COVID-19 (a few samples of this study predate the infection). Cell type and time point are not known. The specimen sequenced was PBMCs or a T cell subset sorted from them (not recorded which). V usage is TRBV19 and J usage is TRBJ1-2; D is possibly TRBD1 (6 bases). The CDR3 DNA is TGTGCCAGTAGTATTTTAGGGGGACTAGTCGGCTATGGCTACACCTTC. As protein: CASSILGGLVGYGYTF.